This T cell receptor (beta chain) was documented in a study of T-cell memory formation after mild COVID-19. 5'RACE primed at constant segments yielded TCR alpha and TCR beta cDNA libraries bearing sample barcodes and UMIs. TCRdb reanalysed the 5' RACE reads using MiXCR and keeps one entry per CDR3 protein. Counted here are hundreds of thousands of distinct CDR3 sequences, 20% to 25% occurring once; the ten biggest clones make up approximately 8%. This receptor was taken from an adult woman who had mild COVID-19 (a few samples of this study predate the infection). Cell type and time point are not known. Sequencing was carried out using PBMCs or a T cell subset sorted from them (not recorded which).

For the CDR3, the DNA is TGTGCCAGCAGCCGATTTCCCATCGGGACAGGTTACAATGAGCAGTTCTTC. Its translation: CASSRFPIGTGYNEQFF. This chain connects TRBV7-2 to TRBJ2-1, with 8 bases aligning to TRBD1. The CDR3 has 17 amino acids. Germline V gene data show CDR1 as SGHTA and CDR2 as FQGNSA. V was clipped by 5 bases and J by 4 bases; unmatched bases: 13.